This T cell receptor (beta chain) came from a study of T cells after yellow fever vaccination. Study in general: Preparation used SMART-Seq v4 Ultra Low Input for the low-cell-number fractions. Study-wide findings and caveats: Subsequent to the booster, the majority of primary-vaccination clones reappeared (96% CD4, more than 70% CD8).

The CDR3 consists of 15 residues. V shed 3 bases and J 5 bases; nucleotides not matched to a gene: 7. The germline V gene has CDR1 MGHRA and CDR2 YSYEKL. From the 5' RACE reads, TCRdb called clonotypes with MiXCR, one entry per CDR3 protein. The table lists about 580,000 distinct CDR3 sequences, roughly 17% of them singletons. Comment on this clonotype: Its antigen is currently unknown.

This sequence joins TRBV4-1 and TRBJ2-7; TRBD1 agrees at 10 bases. The clonotype was recovered from a man younger than 30 who received the YFV17D yellow fever vaccine. Sequenced material: PBMCs, taken roughly 5 days after the first yellow fever vaccination. The CDR3 reads CASSHAGTGEDEQYF. CDR3 nucleotides: TGCGCCAGCAGCCATGCCGGGACAGGGGAAGACGAGCAGTACTTC.